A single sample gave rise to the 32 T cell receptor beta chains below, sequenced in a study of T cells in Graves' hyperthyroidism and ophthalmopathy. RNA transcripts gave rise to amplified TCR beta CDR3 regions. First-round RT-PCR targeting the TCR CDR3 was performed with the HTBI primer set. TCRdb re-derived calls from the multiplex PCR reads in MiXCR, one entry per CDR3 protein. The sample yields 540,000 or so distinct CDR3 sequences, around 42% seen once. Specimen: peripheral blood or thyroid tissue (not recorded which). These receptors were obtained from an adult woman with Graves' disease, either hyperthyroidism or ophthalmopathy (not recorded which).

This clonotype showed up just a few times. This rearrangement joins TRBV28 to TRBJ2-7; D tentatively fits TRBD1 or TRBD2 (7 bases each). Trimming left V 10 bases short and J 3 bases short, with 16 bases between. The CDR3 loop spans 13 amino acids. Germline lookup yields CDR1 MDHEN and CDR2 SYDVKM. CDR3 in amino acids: CATSGGAHYEQYF. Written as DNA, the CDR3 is TGTGCCACCTCAGGGGGGGCACACTACGAGCAGTACTTC.

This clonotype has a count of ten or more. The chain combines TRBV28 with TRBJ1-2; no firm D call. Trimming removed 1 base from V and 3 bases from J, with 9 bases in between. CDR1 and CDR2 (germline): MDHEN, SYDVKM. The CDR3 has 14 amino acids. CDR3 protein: CASSLFQTYYGYTF. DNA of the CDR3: TGTGCCAGCAGTTTATTCCAGACATACTATGGCTACACCTTC.

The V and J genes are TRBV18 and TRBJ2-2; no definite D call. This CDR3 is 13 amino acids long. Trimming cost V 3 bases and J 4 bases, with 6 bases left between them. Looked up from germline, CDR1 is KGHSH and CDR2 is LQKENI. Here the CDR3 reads CASSPALTGELFF. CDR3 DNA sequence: TGTGCCAGCTCACCGGCTCTCACCGGGGAGCTGTTTTTT.

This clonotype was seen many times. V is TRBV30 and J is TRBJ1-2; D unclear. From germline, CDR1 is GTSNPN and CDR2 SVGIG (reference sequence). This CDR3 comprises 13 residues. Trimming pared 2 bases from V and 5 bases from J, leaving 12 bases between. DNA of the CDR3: TGTGCCTGGAGTCCGGGATTCTTTTATGGCTACACCTTC. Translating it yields CAWSPGFFYGYTF. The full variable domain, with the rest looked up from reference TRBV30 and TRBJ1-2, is SQTIHQWPATLVQPVGSPLSLECTVEGTSNPNLYWYRQAAGRGLQLLFYSVGIGQISSEVPQNLSASRPQDRQFILSSKKLLLSDSGFYLCAWSPGFFYGYTFGSGTRLTVV.

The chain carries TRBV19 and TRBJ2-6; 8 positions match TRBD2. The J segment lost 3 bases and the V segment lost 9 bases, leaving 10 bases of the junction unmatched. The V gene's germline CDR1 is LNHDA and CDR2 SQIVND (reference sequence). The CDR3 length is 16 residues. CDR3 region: CASGTGGPNGANVLTF. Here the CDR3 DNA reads TGTGCCAGCGGGACGGGAGGGCCCAATGGGGCCAACGTCCTGACTTTC. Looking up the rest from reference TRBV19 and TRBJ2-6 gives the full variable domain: DGGITQSPKYLFRKEGQNVTLSCEQNLNHDAMYWYRQDPGQGLRLIYYSQIVNDFQKGDIAEGYSVSREKKESFPLTVTSAQKNPTAFYLCASGTGGPNGANVLTFGAGSRLTVL.

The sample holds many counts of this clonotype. CDR3: CASSQSLAERQYF. The CDR3 region has the DNA TGTGCCAGCAGCCAAAGCCTAGCGGAAAGACAGTACTTC. V gene TRBV3-1 combines with J gene TRBJ2-7; 7 bases are a match to TRBD2. V shed 2 bases and J 10 bases; nucleotides not matched to a gene: 8. The V gene's germline CDR1 is LGHDT and CDR2 YNNKEL (reference sequence). The CDR3 is 13 amino acids.

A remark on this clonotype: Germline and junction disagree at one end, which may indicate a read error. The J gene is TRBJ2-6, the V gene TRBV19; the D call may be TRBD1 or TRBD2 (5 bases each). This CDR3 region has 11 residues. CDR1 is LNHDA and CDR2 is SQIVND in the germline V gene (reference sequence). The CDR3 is CASSGGVAEAF. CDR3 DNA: TGTGCCAGTAGTGGGGGTGTCGCTGAAGCTTTC.

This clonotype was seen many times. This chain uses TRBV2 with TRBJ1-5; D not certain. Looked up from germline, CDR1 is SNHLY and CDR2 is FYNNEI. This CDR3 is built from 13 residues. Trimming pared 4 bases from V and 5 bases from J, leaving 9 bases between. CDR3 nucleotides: TGTGCCAGCAGTGGAGGGCTTCATCAGCCCCAGCATTTT. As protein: CASSGGLHQPQHF.

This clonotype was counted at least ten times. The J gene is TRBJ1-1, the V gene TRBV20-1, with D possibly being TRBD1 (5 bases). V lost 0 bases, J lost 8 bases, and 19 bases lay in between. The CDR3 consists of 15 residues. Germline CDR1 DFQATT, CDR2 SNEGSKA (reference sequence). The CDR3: CSARDRRDLRDEAFF. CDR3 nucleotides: TGCAGTGCTAGAGATCGTCGAGACCTCAGGGACGAAGCTTTCTTT.

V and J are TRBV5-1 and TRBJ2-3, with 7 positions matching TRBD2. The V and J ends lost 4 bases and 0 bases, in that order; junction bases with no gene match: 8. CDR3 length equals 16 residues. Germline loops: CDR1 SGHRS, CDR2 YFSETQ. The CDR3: CASSGSLAISTDTQYF. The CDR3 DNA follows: TGCGCCAGCAGCGGCTCACTAGCGATTAGCACAGATACGCAGTATTTT.

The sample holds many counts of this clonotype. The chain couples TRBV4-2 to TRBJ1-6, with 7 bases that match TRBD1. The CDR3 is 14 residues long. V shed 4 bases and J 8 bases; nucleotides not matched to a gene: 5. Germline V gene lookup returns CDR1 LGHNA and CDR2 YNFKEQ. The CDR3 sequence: CASSPRQGDSPLHF. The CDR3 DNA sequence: TGTGCCAGCAGCCCCCGACAGGGCGATTCACCCCTCCACTTT.

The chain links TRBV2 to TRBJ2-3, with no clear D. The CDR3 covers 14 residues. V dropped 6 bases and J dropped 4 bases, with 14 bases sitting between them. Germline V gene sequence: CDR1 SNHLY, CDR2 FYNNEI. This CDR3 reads CASSYYGDADTQYF. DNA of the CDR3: TGTGCCAGCAGCTATTATGGCGACGCAGATACGCAGTATTTT.

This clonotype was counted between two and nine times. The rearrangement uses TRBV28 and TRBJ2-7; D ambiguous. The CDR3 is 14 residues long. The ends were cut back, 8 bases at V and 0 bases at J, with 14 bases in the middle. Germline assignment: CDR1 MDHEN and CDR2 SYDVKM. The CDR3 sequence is CASGPDRVSYEQYF. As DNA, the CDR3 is TGTGCCAGCGGGCCCGATAGGGTCTCCTACGAGCAGTACTTC.

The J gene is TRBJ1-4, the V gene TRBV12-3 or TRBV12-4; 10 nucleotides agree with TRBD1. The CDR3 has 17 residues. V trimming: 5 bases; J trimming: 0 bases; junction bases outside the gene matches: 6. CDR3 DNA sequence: TGTGCCAGCAGTGCGGACAGGGGGATAGCAACTAATGAAAAACTGTTTTTT. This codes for CASSADRGIATNEKLFF.

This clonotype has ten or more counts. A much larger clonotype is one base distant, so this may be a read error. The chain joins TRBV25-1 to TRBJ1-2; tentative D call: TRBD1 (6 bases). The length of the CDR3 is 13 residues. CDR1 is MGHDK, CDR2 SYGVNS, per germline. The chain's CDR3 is CASSEGHGGGYAF. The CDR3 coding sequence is TGTGCCAGCAGTGAAGGACATGGCGGGGGCTACGCCTTC.

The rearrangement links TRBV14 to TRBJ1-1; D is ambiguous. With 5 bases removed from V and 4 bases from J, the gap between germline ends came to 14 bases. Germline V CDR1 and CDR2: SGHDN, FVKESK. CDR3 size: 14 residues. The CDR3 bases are TGTGCCAGCAGCTTAGAATTTGGGGTCACTGAAGCTTTCTTT. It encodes CASSLEFGVTEAFF.

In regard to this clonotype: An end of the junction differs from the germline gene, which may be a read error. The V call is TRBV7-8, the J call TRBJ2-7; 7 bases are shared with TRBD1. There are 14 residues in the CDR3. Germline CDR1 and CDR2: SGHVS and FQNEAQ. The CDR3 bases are TGTGCCAGCAGCTCTTACAGGGGCGCCGGGGAGCTGTACTTC. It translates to CASSSYRGAGELYF. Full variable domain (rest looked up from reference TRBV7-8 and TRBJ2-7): GAGVSQSPRYKVAKRGQDVALRCDPISGHVSLFWYQQALGQGPEFLTYFQNEAQLDKSGLPSDRFFAERPEGSVSTLKIQRTQQEDSAVYLCASSSYRGAGELYFGPGTRLTVT.

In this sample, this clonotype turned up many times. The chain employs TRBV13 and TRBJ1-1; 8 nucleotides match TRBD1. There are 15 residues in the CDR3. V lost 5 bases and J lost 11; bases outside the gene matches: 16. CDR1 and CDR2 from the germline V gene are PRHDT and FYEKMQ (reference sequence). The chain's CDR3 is CASSPARQGRVGAFF. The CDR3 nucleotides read TGTGCCAGCAGCCCAGCCCGACAGGGGAGGGTTGGTGCTTTCTTT.

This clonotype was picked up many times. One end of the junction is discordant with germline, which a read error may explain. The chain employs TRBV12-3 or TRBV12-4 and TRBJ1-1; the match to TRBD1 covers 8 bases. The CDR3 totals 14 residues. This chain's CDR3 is CASSLTGVNTEAFF. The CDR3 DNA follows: TGCGCCAGCAGCTTGACAGGGGTGAACACTGAAGCTTTCTTT.

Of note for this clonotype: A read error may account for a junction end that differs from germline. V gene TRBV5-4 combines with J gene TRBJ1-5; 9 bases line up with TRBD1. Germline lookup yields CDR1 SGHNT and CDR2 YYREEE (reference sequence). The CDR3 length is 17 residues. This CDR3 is CASSPGPGQGMNQPRHF. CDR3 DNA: TGTGCCAGCAGCCCGGGGCCGGGACAGGGTATGAATCAGCCCCGGCATTTT.

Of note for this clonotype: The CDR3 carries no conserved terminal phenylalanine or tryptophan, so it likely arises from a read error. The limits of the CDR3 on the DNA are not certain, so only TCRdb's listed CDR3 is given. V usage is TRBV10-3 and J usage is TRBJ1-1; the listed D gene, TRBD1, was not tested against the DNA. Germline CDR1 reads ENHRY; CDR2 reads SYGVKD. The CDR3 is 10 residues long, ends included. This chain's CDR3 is CAISPGAKSS.

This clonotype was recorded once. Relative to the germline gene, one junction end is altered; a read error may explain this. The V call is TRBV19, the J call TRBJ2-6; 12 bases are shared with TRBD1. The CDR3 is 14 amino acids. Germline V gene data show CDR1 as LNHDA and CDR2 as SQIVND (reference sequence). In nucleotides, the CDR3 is TGTGCCAGTAGTAAATCGGGACAGGGGGCGACTGAAGCTTTC. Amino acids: CASSKSGQGATEAF.

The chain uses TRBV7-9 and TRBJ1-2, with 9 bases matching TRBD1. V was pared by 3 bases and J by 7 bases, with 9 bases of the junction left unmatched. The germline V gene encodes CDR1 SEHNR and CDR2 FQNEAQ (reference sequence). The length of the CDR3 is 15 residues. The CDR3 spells CASSLGTGGSGGYTF. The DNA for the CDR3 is TGTGCCAGCAGCTTGGGTACAGGGGGCTCCGGTGGCTACACCTTC.

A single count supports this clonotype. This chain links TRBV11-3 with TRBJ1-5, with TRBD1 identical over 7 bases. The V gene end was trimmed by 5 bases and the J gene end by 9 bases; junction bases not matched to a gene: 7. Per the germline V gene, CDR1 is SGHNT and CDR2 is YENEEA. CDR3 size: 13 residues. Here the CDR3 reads CASSQRQGGPQHF. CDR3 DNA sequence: TGTGCCAGCAGCCAAAGACAGGGTGGGCCCCAGCATTTT.

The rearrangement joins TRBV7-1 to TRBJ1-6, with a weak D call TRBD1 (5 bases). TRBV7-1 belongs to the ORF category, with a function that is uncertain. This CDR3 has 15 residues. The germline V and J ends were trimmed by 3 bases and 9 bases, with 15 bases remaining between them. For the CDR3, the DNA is TGTGCCAGCAGCTCCCCCGGGACGGCCGGTTCACCCCTCCACTTT. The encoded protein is CASSSPGTAGSPLHF.

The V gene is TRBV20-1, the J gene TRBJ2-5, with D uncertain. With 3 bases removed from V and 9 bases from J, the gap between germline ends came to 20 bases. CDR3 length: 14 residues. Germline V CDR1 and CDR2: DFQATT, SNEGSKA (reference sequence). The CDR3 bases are TGCAGTGCTAGTCACAGCAATGGCAATCAGCCCCAGTACTTC. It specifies CSASHSNGNQPQYF.

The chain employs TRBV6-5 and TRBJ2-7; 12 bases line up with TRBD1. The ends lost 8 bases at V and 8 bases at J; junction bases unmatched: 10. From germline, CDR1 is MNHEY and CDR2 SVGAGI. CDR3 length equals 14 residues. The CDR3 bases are TGTGCCAGCTGTAAGGGACAGGGGGCGCCTAAGCAGTACTTC. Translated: CASCKGQGAPKQYF.

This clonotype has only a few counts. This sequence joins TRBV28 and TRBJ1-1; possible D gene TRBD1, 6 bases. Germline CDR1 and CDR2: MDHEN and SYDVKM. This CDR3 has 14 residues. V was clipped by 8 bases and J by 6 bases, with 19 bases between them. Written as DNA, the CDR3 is TGTGCCAGCGACAGGTTTGGGGAACTGGCTGAAGCTTTCTTT. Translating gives CASDRFGELAEAFF.

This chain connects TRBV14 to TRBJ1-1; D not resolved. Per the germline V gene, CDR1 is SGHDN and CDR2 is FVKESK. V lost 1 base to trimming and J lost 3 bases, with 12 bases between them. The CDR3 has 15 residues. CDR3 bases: TGTGCCAGCAGCCAAGCGGTAGGGTTGGACACTGAAGCTTTCTTT. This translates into CASSQAVGLDTEAFF.

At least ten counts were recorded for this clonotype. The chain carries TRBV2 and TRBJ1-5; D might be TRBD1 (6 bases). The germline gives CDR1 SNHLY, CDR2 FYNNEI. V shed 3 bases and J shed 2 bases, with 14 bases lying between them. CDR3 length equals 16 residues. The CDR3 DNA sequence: TGTGCCAGCAGTGAGGGGACGACAGGCCGCAATCAGCCCCAGCATTTT. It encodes CASSEGTTGRNQPQHF.

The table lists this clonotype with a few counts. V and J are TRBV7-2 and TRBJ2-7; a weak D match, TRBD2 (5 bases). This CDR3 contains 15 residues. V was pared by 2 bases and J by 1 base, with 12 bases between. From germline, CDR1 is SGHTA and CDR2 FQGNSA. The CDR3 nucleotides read TGTGCCAGCAGCTTAACCGGGATAGGATCCTACGAGCAGTACTTC. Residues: CASSLTGIGSYEQYF.

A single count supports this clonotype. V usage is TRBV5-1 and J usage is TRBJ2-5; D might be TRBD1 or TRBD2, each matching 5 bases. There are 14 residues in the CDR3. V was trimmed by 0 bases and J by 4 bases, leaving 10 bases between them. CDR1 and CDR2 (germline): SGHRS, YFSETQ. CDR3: CASSLDGTRETQYF. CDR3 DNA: TGCGCCAGCAGCTTGGACGGGACGAGAGAGACCCAGTACTTC.